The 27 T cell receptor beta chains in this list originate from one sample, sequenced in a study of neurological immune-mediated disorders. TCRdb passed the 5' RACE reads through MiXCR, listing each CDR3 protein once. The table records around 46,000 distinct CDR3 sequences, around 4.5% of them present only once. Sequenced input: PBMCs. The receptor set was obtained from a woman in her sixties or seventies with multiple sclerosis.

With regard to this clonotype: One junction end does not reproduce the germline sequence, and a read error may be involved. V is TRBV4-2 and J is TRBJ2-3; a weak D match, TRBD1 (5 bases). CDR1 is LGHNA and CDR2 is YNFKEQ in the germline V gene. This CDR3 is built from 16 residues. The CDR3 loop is CASSQDLTDSTDTQYF. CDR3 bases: TGCGCCAGCAGCCAAGATTTGACAGATAGCACAGATACGCAGTATTTT.

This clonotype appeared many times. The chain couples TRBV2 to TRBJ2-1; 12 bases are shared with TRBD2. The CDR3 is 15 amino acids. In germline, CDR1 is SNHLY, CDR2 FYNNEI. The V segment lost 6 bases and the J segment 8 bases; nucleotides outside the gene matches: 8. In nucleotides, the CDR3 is TGTGCCAGCAGCTTGGGACTAGCGGGCTCGGATGAGCAGTTCTTC. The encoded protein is CASSLGLAGSDEQFF. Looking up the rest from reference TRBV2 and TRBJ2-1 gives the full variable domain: EPEVTQTPSHQVTQMGQEVILRCVPISNHLYFYWYRQILGQKVEFLVSFYNNEISEKSEIFDDQFSVERPDGSNFTLKIRSTKLEDSAMYFCASSLGLAGSDEQFFGPGTRLTVL.

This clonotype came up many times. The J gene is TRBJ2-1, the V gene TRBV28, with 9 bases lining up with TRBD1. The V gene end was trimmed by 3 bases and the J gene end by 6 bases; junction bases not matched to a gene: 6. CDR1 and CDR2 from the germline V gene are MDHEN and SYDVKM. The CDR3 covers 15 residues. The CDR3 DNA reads TGTGCCAGCAGTTTGTCCGGGACAGGGATCAATGAGCAGTTCTTC. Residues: CASSLSGTGINEQFF.

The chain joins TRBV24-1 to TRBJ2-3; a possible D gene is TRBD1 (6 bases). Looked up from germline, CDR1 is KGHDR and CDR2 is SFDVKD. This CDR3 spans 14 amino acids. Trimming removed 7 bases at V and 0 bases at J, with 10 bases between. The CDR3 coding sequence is TGTGCCACCAGGGGGACATCTAGCACAGATACGCAGTATTTT. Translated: CATRGTSSTDTQYF.

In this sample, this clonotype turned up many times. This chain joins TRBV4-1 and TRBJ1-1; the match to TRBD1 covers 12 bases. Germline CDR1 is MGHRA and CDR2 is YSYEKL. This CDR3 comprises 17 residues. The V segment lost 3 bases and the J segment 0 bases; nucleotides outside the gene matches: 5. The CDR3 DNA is TGCGCCAGCAGCCAGGGACAGGGGGCTAACGTGAACACTGAAGCTTTCTTT. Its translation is CASSQGQGANVNTEAFF.

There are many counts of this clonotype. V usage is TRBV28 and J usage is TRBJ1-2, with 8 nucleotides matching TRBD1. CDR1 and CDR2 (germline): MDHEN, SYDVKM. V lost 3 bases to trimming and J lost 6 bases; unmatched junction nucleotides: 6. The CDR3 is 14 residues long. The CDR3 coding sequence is TGTGCCAGCAGTTTCGGCGGACAGGGCCATGGCTACACCTTC. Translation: CASSFGGQGHGYTF.

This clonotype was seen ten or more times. The CDR3 loop reads CSATSTGDDYGYTF. The CDR3 region has the DNA TGCAGTGCAACCTCCACAGGGGATGACTATGGCTACACCTTC. The chain recombines TRBV20-1 with TRBJ1-2; 7 bases match TRBD1. This CDR3 comprises 14 residues. The V gene end was trimmed by 6 bases and the J gene end by 3 bases; junction bases not matched to a gene: 10. Germline loops: CDR1 DFQATT, CDR2 SNEGSKA (reference sequence).

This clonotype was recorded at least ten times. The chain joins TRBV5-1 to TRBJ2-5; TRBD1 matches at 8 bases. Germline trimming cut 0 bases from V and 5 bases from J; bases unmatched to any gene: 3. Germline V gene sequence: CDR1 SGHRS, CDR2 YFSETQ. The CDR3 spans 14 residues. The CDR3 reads CASSLGQGIETQYF. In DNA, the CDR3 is TGCGCCAGCAGCTTGGGACAGGGGATTGAGACCCAGTACTTC.

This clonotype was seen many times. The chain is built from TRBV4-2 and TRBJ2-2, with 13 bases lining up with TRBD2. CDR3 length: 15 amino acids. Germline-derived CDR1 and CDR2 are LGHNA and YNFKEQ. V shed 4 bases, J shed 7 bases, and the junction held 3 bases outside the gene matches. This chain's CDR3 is CASSPTSGRDGELFF. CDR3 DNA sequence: TGTGCCAGCAGCCCAACTAGCGGGAGGGACGGGGAGCTGTTTTTT.

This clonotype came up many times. The CDR3 here is CSARVTAGTDTQYF. The CDR3, as DNA: TGCAGTGCTAGAGTGACGGCGGGCACAGATACGCAGTATTTT. The genes are TRBV20-1 and TRBJ2-3; no definite D call. CDR3 length equals 14 residues. Germline V gene data show CDR1 as DFQATT and CDR2 as SNEGSKA (reference sequence). Trimming took 1 base from V and 1 from J, leaving 9 bases between them.

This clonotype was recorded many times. The CDR3 sequence is CSASSRQFETGTGITYEQYF. The CDR3 DNA follows: TGCAGTGCTAGCTCAAGACAATTCGAGACCGGGACAGGGATAACCTACGAGCAGTACTTC. The V call is TRBV20-1, the J call TRBJ2-7; 9 bases align to TRBD1. This CDR3 region has 20 residues. Per the germline V gene, CDR1 is DFQATT and CDR2 is SNEGSKA (reference sequence). The ends lost 3 bases at V and 2 bases at J; junction bases unmatched: 23.

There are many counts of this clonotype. Here the CDR3 DNA reads TGTGCCAGCAGCGCGGGGACAGGCGATCAGCCCCAGCATTTT. It encodes CASSAGTGDQPQHF. V gene TRBV5-4 combines with J gene TRBJ1-5; TRBD1 matches at 8 bases. The CDR3 runs 14 residues. Per germline, CDR1 SGHNT and CDR2 YYREEE (reference sequence). V shed 4 bases and J 5 bases; nucleotides not matched to a gene: 5.

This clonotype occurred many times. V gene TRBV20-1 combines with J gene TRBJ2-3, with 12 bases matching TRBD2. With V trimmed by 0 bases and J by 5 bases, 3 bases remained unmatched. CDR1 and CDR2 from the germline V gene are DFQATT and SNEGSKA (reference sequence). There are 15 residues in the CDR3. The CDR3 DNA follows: TGCAGTGCTAGAGAGACTAGCGGGGGTATAGATACGCAGTATTTT. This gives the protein CSARETSGGIDTQYF.

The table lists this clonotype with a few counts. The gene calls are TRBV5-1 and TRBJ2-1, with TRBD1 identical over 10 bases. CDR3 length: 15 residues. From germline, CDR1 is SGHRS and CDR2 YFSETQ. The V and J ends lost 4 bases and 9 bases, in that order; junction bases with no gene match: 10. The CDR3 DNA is TGCGCCAGCAGCAACCGGACAGGGGGGAGGAGTGAGCAGTTCTTC. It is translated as CASSNRTGGRSEQFF.

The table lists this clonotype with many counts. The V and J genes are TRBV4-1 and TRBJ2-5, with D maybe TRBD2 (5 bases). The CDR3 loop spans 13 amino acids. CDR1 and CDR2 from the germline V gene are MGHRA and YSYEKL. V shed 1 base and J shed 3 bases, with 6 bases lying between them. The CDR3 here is CASSQAREETQYF. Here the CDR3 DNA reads TGCGCCAGCAGCCAAGCGCGGGAAGAGACCCAGTACTTC.

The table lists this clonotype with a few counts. CDR3 nucleotides: TGTGCCAGCAGTTACCCGCAATCAGGGGGTAATTCACCCCTCCACTTT. Protein sequence: CASSYPQSGGNSPLHF. This rearrangement joins TRBV6-6 to TRBJ1-6, with 7 bases fitting TRBD1. Looked up from germline, CDR1 is MNHNY and CDR2 is SVGAGI (reference sequence). With V trimmed by 2 bases and J by 6 bases, 7 bases remained unmatched. CDR3 size: 16 residues.

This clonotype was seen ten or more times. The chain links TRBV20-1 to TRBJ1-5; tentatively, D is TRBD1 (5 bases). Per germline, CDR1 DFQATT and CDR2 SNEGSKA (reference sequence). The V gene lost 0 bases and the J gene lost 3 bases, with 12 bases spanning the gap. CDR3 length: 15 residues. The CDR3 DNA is TGCAGTGCTAGAGATTTCAAGGGGTTCAATCAGCCCCAGCATTTT. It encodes CSARDFKGFNQPQHF.

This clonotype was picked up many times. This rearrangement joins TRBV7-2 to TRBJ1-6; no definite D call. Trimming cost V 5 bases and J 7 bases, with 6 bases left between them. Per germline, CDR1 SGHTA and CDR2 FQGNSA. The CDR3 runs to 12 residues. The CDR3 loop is CASSPTNSPLHF. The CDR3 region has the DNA TGTGCCAGCAGCCCAACCAATTCACCCCTCCACTTT.

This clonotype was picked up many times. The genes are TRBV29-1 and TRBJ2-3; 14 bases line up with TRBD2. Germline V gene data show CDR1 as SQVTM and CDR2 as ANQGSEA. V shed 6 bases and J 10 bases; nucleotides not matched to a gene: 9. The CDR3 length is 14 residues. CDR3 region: CSVLGTSGSRAQYF. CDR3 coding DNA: TGCAGCGTCCTTGGGACTAGCGGGAGCCGTGCGCAGTATTTT.

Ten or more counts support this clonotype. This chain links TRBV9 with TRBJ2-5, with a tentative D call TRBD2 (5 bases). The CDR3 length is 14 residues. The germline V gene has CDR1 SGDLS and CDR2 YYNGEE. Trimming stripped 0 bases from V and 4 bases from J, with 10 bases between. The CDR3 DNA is TGTGCCAGCAGCGTAGGTACGGCGGGAGAGACCCAGTACTTC. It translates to CASSVGTAGETQYF.

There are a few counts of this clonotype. CDR3 DNA sequence: TGTGCCAGCAGCCAGGAGGCGGGGGAGGATCAGCCCCAGCATTTT. Protein sequence: CASSQEAGEDQPQHF. The chain is built from TRBV7-2 and TRBJ1-5; D perhaps matches TRBD1 (5 bases). The germline V and J ends were trimmed by 5 bases and 5 bases, with 16 bases remaining between them. CDR1 SGHTA and CDR2 FQGNSA come from the germline V gene. The CDR3 runs to 15 residues.

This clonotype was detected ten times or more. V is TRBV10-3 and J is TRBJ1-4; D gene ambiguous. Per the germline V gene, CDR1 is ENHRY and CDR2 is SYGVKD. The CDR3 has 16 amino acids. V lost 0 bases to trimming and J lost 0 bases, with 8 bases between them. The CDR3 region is CAISESRAATNEKLFF. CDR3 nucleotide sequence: TGTGCCATCAGTGAGTCGAGGGCCGCAACTAATGAAAAACTGTTTTTT.

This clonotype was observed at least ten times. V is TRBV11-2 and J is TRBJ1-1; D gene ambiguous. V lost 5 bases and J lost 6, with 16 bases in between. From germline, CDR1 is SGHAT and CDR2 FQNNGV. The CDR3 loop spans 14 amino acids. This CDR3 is CASSPSRQIPEAFF. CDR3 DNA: TGTGCCAGCAGCCCCTCTCGGCAGATACCTGAAGCTTTCTTT.

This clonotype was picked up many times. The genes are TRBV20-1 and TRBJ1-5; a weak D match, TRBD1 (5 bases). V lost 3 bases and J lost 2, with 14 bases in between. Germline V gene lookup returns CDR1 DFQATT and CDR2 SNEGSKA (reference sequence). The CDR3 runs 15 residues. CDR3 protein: CSASGGNLGNQPQHF. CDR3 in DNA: TGCAGTGCTAGCGGGGGGAATCTCGGCAATCAGCCCCAGCATTTT.

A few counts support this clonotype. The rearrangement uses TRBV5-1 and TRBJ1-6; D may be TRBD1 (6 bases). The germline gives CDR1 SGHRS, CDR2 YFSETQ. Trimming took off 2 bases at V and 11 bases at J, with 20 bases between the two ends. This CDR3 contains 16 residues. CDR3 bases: TGCGCCAGCAGCTTTGGGGAGCCAGGGGCTGGGACACCCCTCCACTTT. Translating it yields CASSFGEPGAGTPLHF.

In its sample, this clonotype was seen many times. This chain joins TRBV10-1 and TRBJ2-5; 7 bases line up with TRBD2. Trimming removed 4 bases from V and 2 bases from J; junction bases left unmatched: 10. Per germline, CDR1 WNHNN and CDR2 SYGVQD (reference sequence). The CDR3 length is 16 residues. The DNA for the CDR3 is TGCGCCAGCAGTGGGGTTGAAGCGGGACCTCAAGAGACCCAGTACTTC. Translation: CASSGVEAGPQETQYF.

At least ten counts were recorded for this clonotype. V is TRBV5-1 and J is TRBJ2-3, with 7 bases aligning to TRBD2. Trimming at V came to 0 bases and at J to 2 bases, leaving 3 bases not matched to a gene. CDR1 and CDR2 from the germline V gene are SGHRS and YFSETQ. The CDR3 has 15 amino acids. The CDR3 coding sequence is TGCGCCAGCAGCTTGGAGGGAGGGACCACAGATACGCAGTATTTT. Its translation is CASSLEGGTTDTQYF.